A single sample is the source of the 19 T cell receptor beta chains below, sequenced in a study of metastatic and nonmetastatic thyroid tumors. Thyroid surgery took place with no prior treatment in any patient. Via MiXCR, TCRdb re-called the PCR reads. This sample has 33,000 or so clones, with around 7.4% found just once. Sequenced input: blood. All receptors derive from a female donor with papillary thyroid cancer or a benign thyroid nodule (not recorded which). Some clones in this sample may be carry-over from other donors' samples.

This clone has at least ten counts. V and J are TRBV6-2 or TRBV6-3 and TRBJ2-7, with 7 bases lining up with TRBD1. V lost 10 bases and J lost 2; bases outside the gene matches: 14. The CDR3 has 15 residues. Per the germline V gene, CDR1 is MNHEY and CDR2 is SVGEGT. CDR3 region: CATGDTGTAAYEQYF. CDR3 coding DNA: TGTGCCACCGGCGATACCGGGACAGCGGCCTACGAGCAGTACTTC.

This clone appeared many times. Other DNA variants within this sample encode the same CDR3. This chain's CDR3 is CAWSPGAYEQYF. In DNA form, the CDR3 reads TGTGCCTGGAGTCCGGGCGCCTACGAGCAGTACTTC. The chain has TRBV30 and TRBJ2-7, with no clear D. The CDR3 has 12 amino acids. The V end was cut by 2 bases, the J end by 2 bases, with 7 bases between. The V gene's germline CDR1 is GTSNPN and CDR2 SVGIG (reference sequence).

This clone was seen repeatedly, ten times or more. The chain combines TRBV6-2 or TRBV6-3 with TRBJ2-1, with D perhaps TRBD1 (5 bases). The CDR3 covers 14 residues. Germline values: CDR1 MNHEY, CDR2 SVGEGT. V was clipped by 4 bases and J by 5 bases, with 12 bases between them. DNA for the CDR3: TGTGCCAGCAGTTTCCAGGGTACTAACAATGAGCAGTTCTTC. The encoded protein is CASSFQGTNNEQFF.

This clone has a count of ten or more. This sequence joins TRBV2 and TRBJ1-6; D perhaps matches TRBD1 (6 bases). This CDR3 contains 15 residues. Trimming removed 10 bases at V and 9 bases at J, with 22 bases between. Looked up from germline, CDR1 is SNHLY and CDR2 is FYNNEI. CDR3 region: CATYRGGRLGSPLHF. In DNA form, the CDR3 reads TGTGCCACCTATCGCGGGGGCAGACTCGGTTCACCCCTCCACTTT.

The chain carries TRBV20-1 and TRBJ1-2, with D possibly matching TRBD1 (5 bases). V was shortened by 1 base and J by 7 bases, with 22 bases between the two germline ends. Germline values: CDR1 DFQATT, CDR2 SNEGSKA (reference sequence). The CDR3 is made up of 16 amino acids. CDR3 DNA sequence: TGCAGTGCTAGAGCGGGGGACCGGGGAGAATCGGGTGGCTACACCTTC. Translation gives CSARAGDRGESGGYTF.

This clone appeared many times. The CDR3 reads CASSVSGHSNQPQHF. DNA for the CDR3: TGTGCCAGCAGTGTATCTGGTCATAGCAATCAGCCCCAGCATTTT. The chain employs TRBV6-1 and TRBJ1-5; no clear D gene. In germline, CDR1 is MNHNS, CDR2 SASEGT. The CDR3 has 15 amino acids. Deletions cut 4 bases from V and 0 bases from J, with 10 bases between.

This clone was counted ten times or more. The chain is built from TRBV3-1 and TRBJ2-7; no firm D call. The CDR3 extends over 12 amino acids. The germline V and J ends were trimmed by 2 bases and 1 base, with 3 bases remaining between them. CDR1 is LGHDT, CDR2 YNNKEL, per germline (reference sequence). The CDR3 bases are TGTGCCAGCAGCCAAATTTCCTACGAGCAGTACTTC. Residues: CASSQISYEQYF.

This clone was detected many times. The chain carries TRBV6-1 and TRBJ2-1, with 9 bases matching TRBD2. The CDR3 extends over 16 amino acids. Germline V gene sequence: CDR1 MNHNS, CDR2 SASEGT. The V gene end was trimmed by 7 bases and the J gene end by 0 bases; junction bases not matched to a gene: 7. The CDR3 loop is CASKEREVTSYNEQFF. The CDR3 nucleotides are TGTGCCAGCAAAGAGCGGGAGGTAACCTCCTACAATGAGCAGTTCTTC.

This clone appeared many times. The gene calls are TRBV6-1 and TRBJ1-2; tentative D call: TRBD1 (6 bases). Germline lookup yields CDR1 MNHNS and CDR2 SASEGT. This CDR3 has 14 residues. The germline V and J ends were trimmed by 1 base and 6 bases, with 12 bases remaining between them. The DNA of the CDR3 is TGTGCCAGCAGTGAAGTGGGGGGCGTCAATGGCTACACCTTC. This codes for CASSEVGGVNGYTF.

This clone has ten or more counts. V is TRBV12-3 or TRBV12-4 and J is TRBJ1-4; D ambiguous. V was trimmed by 3 bases and J by 3 bases, leaving 11 bases between them. The CDR3 is 15 residues long. The CDR3 bases are TGTGCCAGCAGTTTGGATTCGGTGCCTAATGAAAAACTGTTTTTT. Protein sequence: CASSLDSVPNEKLFF.

As concerns this clone: The identical CDR3 is also encoded by other nucleotide sequences in the sample. The chain recombines TRBV4-1 with TRBJ2-5, with TRBD2 matching 10 bases. This CDR3 has 15 amino acids. Per germline, CDR1 MGHRA and CDR2 YSYEKL. The ends lost 2 bases at V and 4 bases at J; junction bases unmatched: 4. In DNA, the CDR3 is TGCGCCAGCAGCCAACGCAGCGGGAGGGGAGAGACCCAGTACTTC. Amino acids: CASSQRSGRGETQYF.

There are many counts of this clone. The same CDR3 can be traced to other DNA sequences in this sample. The chain has TRBV28 and TRBJ1-2; 7 bases align to TRBD1. The ends lost 2 bases at V and 5 bases at J; junction bases unmatched: 8. In germline, CDR1 is MDHEN, CDR2 SYDVKM. This CDR3 has 15 amino acids. The CDR3: CASSLPQGGRYGYTF. CDR3 nucleotides: TGTGCCAGCAGTTTACCGCAGGGGGGGAGGTATGGCTACACCTTC.

This clone was counted ten times or more. The chain couples TRBV27 to TRBJ2-1, with D perhaps matching TRBD1 or TRBD2 (5 bases each). CDR1 MNHEY and CDR2 SMNVEV come from the germline V gene (reference sequence). The V end was cut by 7 bases, the J end by 7 bases, with 26 bases between. The length of the CDR3 is 17 residues. The CDR3 DNA is TGTGCCAGCAACCCGGGGCCGGGGCAGGTGAGGGGTAATGAGCAGTTCTTC. Translation: CASNPGPGQVRGNEQFF.

This clone was counted ten times or more. One junction end disagrees with the germline gene, perhaps due to a read error. The J gene is TRBJ2-7, the V gene TRBV6-2 or TRBV6-3; D gene uncertain. This CDR3 contains 15 residues. Germline assignment: CDR1 MNHEY and CDR2 SVGEGT. CDR3 in DNA: TGTGCCAGCAGTCACTCCCTCCCAAATGGGTACGAGCAGTACTTC. Translating gives CASSHSLPNGYEQYF.

This chain joins TRBV11-2 and TRBJ1-1; the D gene is possibly TRBD1 (5 bases). CDR1 is SGHAT, CDR2 FQNNGV, per germline. V gave up 4 bases and J gave up 5 bases, with 23 bases separating them. The length of the CDR3 is 17 residues. CDR3 bases: TGTGCCAGCAGCTCAAAACTTGGTGGGGGGGAGCTGACTGAAGCTTTCTTT. This gives the protein CASSSKLGGGELTEAFF.

This clone was recorded at least ten times. Within the sample, other DNA sequences also encode this same CDR3. This chain connects TRBV11-2 to TRBJ2-3, with D perhaps matching TRBD1 or TRBD2 (6 bases each). The CDR3 totals 15 residues. Looked up from germline, CDR1 is SGHAT and CDR2 is FQNNGV. Trimming took off 1 base at V and 6 bases at J, with 14 bases between the two ends. The CDR3 DNA is TGTGCCAGCAGCTTAGTTGGGGGGCAAGCGGATACGCAGTATTTT. It yields the protein CASSLVGGQADTQYF.

This clone was counted at least ten times. This chain joins TRBV20-1 and TRBJ2-1, with TRBD2 matching over 9 bases. The CDR3 loop spans 12 amino acids. V trimming: 8 bases; J trimming: 3 bases; junction bases outside the gene matches: 2. Looked up from germline, CDR1 is DFQATT and CDR2 is SNEGSKA (reference sequence). This CDR3 reads CSRLADYNEQFF. The CDR3 DNA follows: TGCAGTCGACTAGCGGACTACAATGAGCAGTTCTTC.

With respect to this clone: One end of the junction varies from germline; a read error may be responsible. Other DNA sequences in the sample encode the same CDR3. V usage is TRBV5-4 and J usage is TRBJ2-1, with a tentative D call TRBD1 (6 bases). This CDR3 is built from 14 residues. CDR1 and CDR2 from the germline V gene are SGHNT and YYREEE (reference sequence). Here the CDR3 reads CASSPLQGYNEQFF. The CDR3 DNA sequence: TGTGCCAGCAGCCCACTACAGGGCTACAATGAGCAGTTCTTT.

The rearrangement joins TRBV15 to TRBJ2-2; D perhaps matches TRBD2 (6 bases). Germline values: CDR1 LNHNV, CDR2 YYDKDF (reference sequence). The CDR3 spans 17 residues. The V end lost 5 bases, the J end lost 16 bases, and 32 bases lay between the germline ends. The DNA of the CDR3 is TGTGCCACCAGCCGACACCCGACTAGGGCGAACACCGGGGATCCGTTTTTT. Protein product: CATSRHPTRANTGDPFF.